These 9 T cell receptor beta chains were all obtained from the same sample, sequenced in a study of cytomegalovirus exposure and HLA in healthy donors. Primers for the PCR totalled 60 Vbeta and 13 Jbeta. The assay was immunoSEQ multiplex PCR, and TCRdb's table has in-frame clones only and misses some. The table lists approximately 180,000 clones, roughly 13% of them singletons. Sequencing was done on a sample of PBMCs. These receptors all stem from a man aged 50 or older in good health and CMV-seropositive.

J is TRBJ1-3 and V is TRBV18; 8 nucleotides agree with TRBD1. This CDR3 has 15 residues. J was trimmed by 4 bases and V by 3 bases; bases with no gene match: 5. CDR1 and CDR2 (germline): KGHSH, LQKENI. CDR3 in DNA: TGTGCCAGCTCACCCAAGGACAGGGTCGGAAACACCATATATTTT. Translated, it gives CASSPKDRVGNTIYF. The full variable domain, completed using reference TRBV18 and TRBJ1-3, is NAGVMQNPRHLVRRRGQEARLRCSPMKGHSHVYWYRQLPEEGLKFMVYLQKENIIDESGMPKERFSAEFPKEGPSILRIQQVVRGDSAAYFCASSPKDRVGNTIYFGEGSWLTVV.

This clone was found a few times. The chain links TRBV6-5 to TRBJ1-1; 8 bases are a match to TRBD1. Trimming at V came to 2 bases and at J to 3 bases, leaving 8 bases not matched to a gene. The CDR3 length is 16 residues. CDR1 is MNHEY and CDR2 is SVGAGI in the germline V gene. CDR3 sequence (DNA): TGTGCCAGCAGTTACCGGACAGGGATTGGACACACTGAAGCTTTCTTT. It codes for CASSYRTGIGHTEAFF.

CDR3 sequence reads: CASSPQGDSYNSPLHF. CDR3 DNA sequence: TGTGCCAGCAGCCCCCAGGGGGACTCCTATAATTCACCCCTCCACTTT. The chain is built from TRBV9 and TRBJ1-6; 7 positions match TRBD1. The CDR3 length is 16 residues. The ends lost 4 bases at V and 0 bases at J; junction bases unmatched: 4. In germline, CDR1 is SGDLS, CDR2 YYNGEE.

The gene calls are TRBV4-1 and TRBJ1-6; D is uncertain. This CDR3 has 15 amino acids. V lost 0 bases and J lost 9, with 12 bases in between. The V gene's germline CDR1 is MGHRA and CDR2 YSYEKL. The CDR3 is CASSQDAARLSPLHF. CDR3 in DNA: TGCGCCAGCAGCCAAGATGCCGCTAGACTTTCACCCCTCCACTTT.

This clone was counted a few times. In nucleotides, the CDR3 is TGTGCCAGCAAGGGGGCTAGTGAAAAACTGTTTTTT. Amino acids: CASKGASEKLFF. The chain couples TRBV2 to TRBJ1-4; 7 nucleotides agree with TRBD1. The germline gives CDR1 SNHLY, CDR2 FYNNEI. Trimming removed 7 bases from V and 7 bases from J; junction bases left unmatched: 3. The CDR3 spans 12 residues. The full variable domain, rest sourced from reference TRBV2 and TRBJ1-4, is EPEVTQTPSHQVTQMGQEVILRCVPISNHLYFYWYRQILGQKVEFLVSFYNNEISEKSEIFDDQFSVERPDGSNFTLKIRSTKLEDSAMYFCASKGASEKLFFGSGTQLSVL.

V usage is TRBV9 and J usage is TRBJ1-1; maybe TRBD1 (6 bases). The germline V and J ends were trimmed by 3 bases and 1 base, with 16 bases remaining between them. From germline, CDR1 is SGDLS and CDR2 YYNGEE. The CDR3 extends over 16 amino acids. The CDR3: CASSAARGGRNTEAFF. The CDR3 DNA follows: TGTGCCAGCAGCGCCGCGCGGGGGGGGCGGAACACTGAAGCTTTCTTT.

This rearrangement joins TRBV28 to TRBJ2-1; no reliable D call. This CDR3 is built from 13 residues. CDR1 is MDHEN and CDR2 is SYDVKM in the germline V gene. The V end lost 6 bases, the J end lost 1 base, and 7 bases lay between the germline ends. The CDR3 loop is CASSPPSYNEQFF. In nucleotides, the CDR3 is TGTGCCAGCAGCCCCCCGTCCTACAATGAGCAGTTCTTC.

This clone appeared a few times. The chain couples TRBV18 to TRBJ1-4; D not resolved. This CDR3 has 16 amino acids. The germline CDR1 and CDR2 sequences are KGHSH and LQKENI. V was clipped by 8 bases and J by 8 bases, with 24 bases between them. The CDR3 bases are TGTGCCAGCCAACCTAACGGAGGCCCTATTGGGGAAAAACTGTTTTTT. Its translation is CASQPNGGPIGEKLFF.

The gene calls are TRBV19 and TRBJ2-4; maybe TRBD2 (5 bases). There are 20 residues in the CDR3. Germline loops: CDR1 LNHDA, CDR2 SQIVND (reference sequence). V was shortened by 3 bases and J by 0 bases, with 24 bases between the two germline ends. CDR3: CASSISASSNLLLAKNIQYF. The CDR3, as DNA: TGTGCCAGTAGTATCTCGGCTAGCAGTAACTTACTACTAGCCAAAAACATTCAGTACTTC.